This T cell receptor beta chain is from a study of read filtering for tumor transcriptome and immune sequencing. Study results and caveats: The CD138-negative fraction was mixed bone marrow immune cells, not pure T cells. Even smaller IR-seq throughput identified most shared clonotypes. Dropping single-read clonotypes raised IR-seq and RNA-seq shared-clonotype correlation. In IR-seq, single-read clonotypes were roughly 80% of clonotypes but 3.5% to 4% of reads.

The sample holds many counts of this clonotype. Its antigen is as yet unknown. CDR1 and CDR2 (germline): DFQATT, SNEGSKA (reference sequence). The CDR3 is 14 residues long. V lost 0 bases to trimming and J lost 6 bases; unmatched junction nucleotides: 8. This library used roughly 400 ng RNA and molecular barcoded adaptors spanning alpha/delta and beta/gamma chains. A single record per CDR3 protein comes from TCRdb applying MiXCR to the reads. The table has 75,000 to 95,000 distinct CDR3 sequences, 9% to 15% seen once. Sequencing was carried out using a population of CD138-negative cells sorted from bone marrow. The rearrangement links TRBV20-1 to TRBJ2-7, with TRBD2 identical over 7 bases. The TCR originated in a donor at least 40 years old with multiple myeloma. CDR3 in DNA: TGCAGTGCTAGAGATCCCCAGACTAGCCGCGAGCAGTACTTC. This gives the protein CSARDPQTSREQYF.